This T cell receptor (beta chain) was sequenced for a study of post-analysis software for immune sequencing data. Study details: Multiple sclerosis in the patients followed relapsing-remitting, secondary progressive and progressive-relapsing courses. Overall study findings and caveats: There were five TRBV segments more frequent in patients than controls, and TRBV5-6, TRBV5-1 and TRBV20-1 were among them. Normalized Chao1 diversity was significantly lower in multiple sclerosis patients than in controls. Under the F measure, samples that were prepared in one batch clustered strongly together.

Incorporated into the TCR beta cDNA libraries were unique molecular identifiers, which served to reduce PCR and sequencing biases. Out of roughly 0.85 to 11 million T cells, a few hundred thousand cDNA molecules were generated. TCRdb re-analysed the PCR reads in MiXCR, keeping a single row per CDR3 protein. The data show fewer than 900,000 distinct CDR3 sequences, about 45% seen once. This clonotype was observed a handful of times. The antigen is undetermined. Germline lookup yields CDR1 ENHRY and CDR2 SYGVKD. V was cut by 0 bases and J by 5 bases, with 5 bases left in between. The CDR3 contains 13 residues.

The receptor was derived from a girl aged 10 to 17 with multiple sclerosis. The sample taken for sequencing was blood. The chain combines TRBV10-3 with TRBJ2-1; D uncertain. The CDR3 DNA is TGTGCCATCAGTGAGTCCCAGCACAATGAGCAGTTCTTC. This translates into CAISESQHNEQFF.